The TCR beta chain described here comes from a study of cytomegalovirus exposure and HLA in healthy donors. Notes on the study in general: A classifier reportedly called cytomegalovirus status with high sensitivity and specificity.

Comment on this clone: What it binds is not known.

This CDR3 is built from 17 residues. V was pared by 2 bases and J by 7 bases, with 10 bases of the junction left unmatched. Per the germline V gene, CDR1 is MGHRA and CDR2 is YSYEKL. Generated by immunoSEQ multiplex PCR, the TCRdb table keeps only in-frame clones and is missing some. The sample consists of almost 200,000 clones, about 81% of them appearing once. The TCR originated in a woman between 25 and 40 years old in good health and CMV-seronegative. This chain joins TRBV4-1 and TRBJ2-1; 11 bases are shared with TRBD2. Sequencing was carried out using PBMCs. The CDR3 nucleotides are TGCGCCAGCAGCCAATTAATAATCCTAGCGGGAGGTAATGAGCAGTTCTTC. Protein: CASSQLIILAGGNEQFF.